This T cell receptor (beta chain) was identified during a study of blood T cell repertoires in COVID-19. In the study overall: From the United States, Italy and Spain came samples of acute and convalescent COVID-19. PBMCs, B-cell-depleted T cells, or T cells were the source of the cDNA or gDNA that made up the material.

In the original processing: Quantification of nucleated cells was approximated via reference gene primer amplification. The protocol was immunoSEQ multiplex PCR, while the TCRdb copy is restricted to in-frame clones and leaves out a portion. V and J calls and clone size come straight from that table; D and trimming were deduced from the DNA. In the table there are about 270,000 clones, more than 70% of which are singletons. Trimming removed 4 bases from V and 11 bases from J; junction bases left unmatched: 14. Germline V gene data show CDR1 as SNHLY and CDR2 as FYNNEI. The length of the CDR3 is 16 residues.

The source material was peripheral blood. The receptor was isolated from a woman younger than 35 with acute or convalescent COVID-19. V usage is TRBV2 and J usage is TRBJ1-6; 7 bases align to TRBD1. CDR3 sequence: CASSAEQGSVRTPLHF. The DNA for the CDR3 is TGTGCCAGCAGTGCGGAACAGGGGTCGGTTCGAACACCCCTCCACTTT.